The rows below give T cell receptor beta chains drawn from one sample of a study of fetal regulatory T cell absence and autoimmunity. Libraries were prepared by immunoSEQ multiplex PCR; TCRdb keeps only in-frame clonotypes and omits some of them. The data hold approximately 46,000 clones, with about 80% observed a single time. The sequenced sample consisted of cord blood. These receptors were obtained from a newborn boy with IPEX syndrome. CDR3s include the opening cysteine and the closing phenylalanine or tryptophan. The order of the fields is clone size, J gene, D gene, V gene, CDR3 protein, CDR3 DNA. The D gene is left open where the match is weak. Size values are once, few and many counts, or a class for expanded clones, and some rows have none.

clone size: few
J gene: TRBJ2-7
D gene: .
V gene: TRBV10-3
CDR3 protein: CAISGGMSSYEQYF
CDR3 DNA: TGTGCCATCAGTGGCGGGATGAGCTCCTACGAGCAGTACTTC

clone size: once
J gene: TRBJ2-3
D gene: TRBD2
V gene: TRBV4-3
CDR3 protein: CASSQDLRGLATQYF
CDR3 DNA: TGCGCCAGCAGCCAAGATTTGCGGGGACTAGCTACGCAGTATTTT

clone size: .
J gene: TRBJ1-2
D gene: TRBD1
V gene: TRBV19
CDR3 protein: CASGAGGARGYTF
CDR3 DNA: TGTGCCAGTGGCGCAGGGGGGGCGAGAGGCTACACCTTC

clone size: .
J gene: TRBJ2-7
D gene: TRBD1
V gene: TRBV6-5
CDR3 protein: CASSLDRGRYEQYF
CDR3 DNA: TGTGCCAGCAGCCTGGACAGGGGGCGTTACGAGCAGTACTTC

clone size: .
J gene: TRBJ2-1
D gene: TRBD2
V gene: TRBV4-3
CDR3 protein: CASSQERGGSYNEQFF
CDR3 DNA: TGCGCCAGCAGCCAAGAGCGGGGGGGCTCCTACAATGAGCAGTTCTTC

clone size: .
J gene: TRBJ2-3
D gene: TRBD2
V gene: TRBV27
CDR3 protein: CASSFSGGPDTQYF
CDR3 DNA: TGTGCCAGCAGTTTTAGCGGGGGCCCAGATACGCAGTATTTT

clone size: .
J gene: TRBJ1-6
D gene: .
V gene: TRBV5-4
CDR3 protein: CASSLGLGAGSPLHF
CDR3 DNA: TGTGCCAGCAGCTTGGGTCTGGGGGCGGGCTCACCCCTCCACTTT

clone size: .
J gene: TRBJ1-5
D gene: TRBD1
V gene: TRBV9
CDR3 protein: CASSRTGVGNQPQHF
CDR3 DNA: TGTGCCAGCAGCCGGACAGGGGTCGGGAATCAGCCCCAGCATTTT

clone size: few
J gene: TRBJ2-7
D gene: .
V gene: TRBV19
CDR3 protein: CASSIDLSYEQYF
CDR3 DNA: TGTGCCAGTAGTATAGATCTATCCTACGAGCAGTACTTC

clone size: .
J gene: TRBJ2-5
D gene: .
V gene: TRBV5-1
CDR3 protein: CASSLGRGRETQYF
CDR3 DNA: TGCGCCAGCAGCTTGGGCAGGGGCAGGGAGACCCAGTACTTC

clone size: .
J gene: TRBJ2-3
D gene: TRBD2
V gene: TRBV5-1
CDR3 protein: CASGPQGPGLAETDTQYF
CDR3 DNA: TGCGCCAGCGGTCCACAGGGGCCGGGACTAGCGGAAACAGATACGCAGTATTTT

clone size: once
J gene: TRBJ2-3
D gene: TRBD2
V gene: TRBV5-1
CDR3 protein: CASSSTSGSSDTQYF
CDR3 DNA: TGCGCCAGCAGCTCGACTAGCGGGAGCTCAGATACGCAGTATTTT

clone size: once
J gene: TRBJ2-1
D gene: .
V gene: TRBV29-1
CDR3 protein: CSVELSSYNEQFF
CDR3 DNA: TGCAGCGTTGAATTAAGCTCCTACAATGAGCAGTTCTTC

clone size: .
J gene: TRBJ1-4
D gene: TRBD1
V gene: TRBV6-5
CDR3 protein: CASSVTGATNEKLFF
CDR3 DNA: TGTGCCAGCAGCGTCACAGGGGCGACTAATGAAAAACTGTTTTTT

clone size: .
J gene: TRBJ2-7
D gene: TRBD2
V gene: TRBV4-3
CDR3 protein: CASSQAVAGPYEQYF
CDR3 DNA: TGCGCCAGCAGCCAAGCGGTAGCGGGGCCCTACGAGCAGTACTTC

clone size: .
J gene: TRBJ1-1
D gene: TRBD1
V gene: TRBV7-2
CDR3 protein: CASSTSRTGAMSAFF
CDR3 DNA: TGTGCCAGCAGCACCTCCCGGACAGGGGCAATGTCGGCTTTCTTT

clone size: .
J gene: TRBJ2-5
D gene: TRBD2
V gene: TRBV5-1
CDR3 protein: CASSFSGGEETQYF
CDR3 DNA: TGCGCCAGCAGCTTTAGCGGGGGGGAAGAGACCCAGTACTTC

clone size: once
J gene: TRBJ2-6
D gene: .
V gene: TRBV19
CDR3 protein: CASSTRISVLTF
CDR3 DNA: TGTGCCAGTAGTACCCGGATTAGCGTCCTGACTTTC

clone size: .
J gene: TRBJ2-7
D gene: .
V gene: TRBV6-1
CDR3 protein: CASSEALREAEYEQYF
CDR3 DNA: TGTGCCAGCAGTGAAGCGCTGAGGGAAGCGGAGTACGAGCAGTACTTC

clone size: .
J gene: TRBJ2-3
D gene: .
V gene: TRBV19
CDR3 protein: CASSSYPRLGTDTQYF
CDR3 DNA: TGTGCCAGTAGTTCCTATCCAAGACTTGGCACAGATACGCAGTATTTT

clone size: .
J gene: TRBJ2-5
D gene: .
V gene: TRBV5-1
CDR3 protein: CASSLVANTQETQYF
CDR3 DNA: TGCGCCAGCAGCTTGGTGGCTAACACCCAAGAGACCCAGTACTTC

clone size: .
J gene: TRBJ2-1
D gene: .
V gene: TRBV27
CDR3 protein: CASSLSREGSDEQFF
CDR3 DNA: TGTGCCAGCAGTTTAAGTCGGGAAGGGAGCGATGAGCAGTTCTTC

clone size: few
J gene: TRBJ1-1
D gene: .
V gene: TRBV21-1
CDR3 protein: CASSKGGMNTEAFF
CDR3 DNA: TGTGCCAGCAGCAAAGGGGGGATGAACACTGAAGCTTTCTTT

clone size: .
J gene: TRBJ2-7
D gene: TRBD2
V gene: TRBV7-6
CDR3 protein: CASSALGGSYEQYF
CDR3 DNA: TGTGCCAGCAGCGCCCTCGGGGGGTCCTACGAGCAGTACTTC

clone size: few
J gene: TRBJ2-5
D gene: .
V gene: TRBV10-3
CDR3 protein: CAISESIDRQETQYF
CDR3 DNA: TGTGCCATCAGTGAGTCCATCGACAGGCAAGAGACCCAGTACTTC

clone size: .
J gene: TRBJ1-1
D gene: TRBD1
V gene: TRBV6-1
CDR3 protein: CASSEDRGRQAFF
CDR3 DNA: TGTGCCAGCAGTGAGGACAGGGGGAGGCAAGCTTTCTTT